Listed below are T cell receptor beta chains from one sample, sequenced in a study of cytomegalovirus exposure and HLA in healthy donors. Repertoires were generated with immunoSEQ multiplex PCR, while TCRdb's copy carries only in-frame clones and drops some. The sample shows around 99,000 clones, over 65% of them seen only once. Input material: PBMCs. Receptors were obtained from a man aged 40-49 years in good health and CMV-seronegative. CDR3s include the opening cysteine and the closing phenylalanine or tryptophan. The D gene is left open where the match is weak. The size of a clone is reported for some rows only, either as once, few or many, or as a class for expanded clones.

>-|TRBJ2-3|-|TRBV19
TGTGCCAGTAGGGGGGACTTAAACACAGATACGCAGTATTTT
CASRGDLNTDTQYF
>TRBD1|TRBJ1-2|-|TRBV30
TGTGCCTGGAACGGGGACAGCTATGGCTACACCTTC
CAWNGDSYGYTF
>-|TRBJ2-7|-|TRBV6-1
TGTGCCAGCAGTGTCGGACAGTCCTACGAGCAGTACTTC
CASSVGQSYEQYF
>TRBD1|TRBJ1-2|-|TRBV5-1
TGCGCCAGCAGCCCGGACAGGGTTGGCTACACCTTC
CASSPDRVGYTF
>TRBD1|TRBJ2-7|-|TRBV27
TGTGCCGGCAGGGCATGGGACAGCCCCTACGAGCAGTACTTC
CAGRAWDSPYEQYF
>-|TRBJ1-1|-|TRBV27
TGTGCCAGCCAATATGGGGCACTGAACACTGAAGCTTTCTTT
CASQYGALNTEAFF
>TRBD2|TRBJ2-1|-|TRBV2
TGTGCCAGCAGTGAACCCCCTAGCGGGAGCTCCTACAATGAGCAGTTCTTC
CASSEPPSGSSYNEQFF
>-|TRBJ2-4|once|TRBV19
TGTGCCAGCTCACAGGGAATATCCACGGGAAACATTCAGTACTTC
CASSQGISTGNIQYF
>TRBD1|TRBJ2-1|once|TRBV7-6
TGTGCCAGCAGCTTAGGGGACAGGAATGAGCAGTTCTTC
CASSLGDRNEQFF
>-|TRBJ2-4|-|TRBV28
TGTGCCAGCGGTCAGGGTTGGGGGCCCAAAAACATTCAGTACTTC
CASGQGWGPKNIQYF
>TRBD1|TRBJ2-5|-|TRBV30
TGTGCCGGGACCGGGACAGAGCAAGAGACCCAGTACTTC
CAGTGTEQETQYF
>-|TRBJ2-1|-|TRBV7-2
TGTGCCAGCAGCCCAAACGTCGGGACAAAGGGGCAGTTCTTC
CASSPNVGTKGQFF
>TRBD2|TRBJ2-1|-|TRBV5-1
TGCGCCAGCAGCTTTAGCGGGAGGGCGGGCAATGAGCAGTTCTTC
CASSFSGRAGNEQFF
>TRBD1|TRBJ1-1|-|TRBV18
TGTGCCAGCTCCGGGACAGGGTCAAGTGAAGCTTTCTTT
CASSGTGSSEAFF
>-|TRBJ2-7|once|TRBV27
TGTGCCAGCAGTTTAGTGCTGACTAGCTACGAGCAGTACTTC
CASSLVLTSYEQYF
>-|TRBJ2-7|-|TRBV15
TGTGCCACCAGCAGAGGGGGGGGGCCTAGCGAGCAGTACTTC
CATSRGGGPSEQYF
>TRBD2|TRBJ2-1|-|TRBV7-3
TGTGCCAGCAGCTTAACGGGAAGCGGGGGGGCATACAATGAGCAGTTCTTC
CASSLTGSGGAYNEQFF
>TRBD1|TRBJ1-2|-|TRBV10-3
TGTACCATCACTAGACAGGGGAACTATGGCTACACCTTC
CTITRQGNYGYTF
>-|TRBJ1-6|-|TRBV5-4
TGTGCCAGCAGCCTACGGACAGCCTCCTATAATTCACCCCTCCACTTT
CASSLRTASYNSPLHF
>-|TRBJ1-5|-|TRBV4-2
TGTGCCAGTAGAGACAGGCCCGGCAATCAGCCCCAGCATTTT
CASRDRPGNQPQHF
>-|TRBJ2-3|-|TRBV28
TGTGCCAGCAGTTTAGCACAGGGAACAGATACGCAGTATTTT
CASSLAQGTDTQYF
>-|TRBJ2-1|few|TRBV11-2
TGTGCCAGCAGCTTAGGACTAAGCTCCTACAATGAGCAGTTCTTC
CASSLGLSSYNEQFF
>-|TRBJ1-6|few|TRBV23-1
TGCGCCAGCAGTTCCTTGGGGGGAGGTAATTCACCCCTCCACTTT
CASSSLGGGNSPLHF
>TRBD2|TRBJ2-2|-|TRBV7-6
TGTGCCAGCAGCTTACGGGAGGGGAACACCGGGGAGCTGTTTTTT
CASSLREGNTGELFF
>-|TRBJ2-7|-|TRBV29-1
TGCAGCGTTGCGAGGACACTGGACTACGAGCAGTACTTC
CSVARTLDYEQYF
>TRBD1|TRBJ2-5|-|TRBV30
TGTGCCTGGAGTGTACAGGGGGAGACCCAGTACTTC
CAWSVQGETQYF
>TRBD2|TRBJ2-1|medium-sized|TRBV11-2
TGTGCCAGCAGCTTAGACCTAGCGGGAGTTGGTGAGCAGTTCTTC
CASSLDLAGVGEQFF
>-|TRBJ2-7|once|TRBV28
TGTGCCACCCAGCGTCCCAGCTCCTACGAGCAGTACTTC
CATQRPSSYEQYF
>TRBD1|TRBJ2-1|-|TRBV7-9
TGTGCCAGCAGCGCCGCGCGGACAGGGGGCTTGGATGAGCAGTTCTTC
CASSAARTGGLDEQFF
>-|TRBJ1-5|-|TRBV2
TGTGCCAGCAGTGAAGGGAGGGGAGGCAATCAGCCCCAGCATTTT
CASSEGRGGNQPQHF
>TRBD2|TRBJ2-7|once|TRBV30
TGTGCCTGGACTAGCGGGAATTACGAGCAGTACTTC
CAWTSGNYEQYF
>-|TRBJ1-1|once|TRBV7-8
TGTGCCAGCAGCCCCCGGGAGGGTATGGTGTCGGAAGCTTTCTTT
CASSPREGMVSEAFF
>-|TRBJ1-1|-|TRBV14
TGTGCCAGCAGCCAAGATCGGGGTTTGAACACTGAAGCTTTCTTT
CASSQDRGLNTEAFF
>TRBD1|TRBJ1-5|-|TRBV27
TGTGCCAGCAGACGCATCCAGGACAGGGGGAGCAATCAGCCCCAGCATTTT
CASRRIQDRGSNQPQHF
>-|TRBJ1-5|-|TRBV19
TGTGCCAGTAAATCCGGGGGGATCGGCAATCAGCCCCAGCATTTT
CASKSGGIGNQPQHF
>-|TRBJ2-2|-|TRBV5-1
TGCGCCAGCAGCTTGGACACAGGGAACACCGGGGAGCTGTTTTTT
CASSLDTGNTGELFF
>-|TRBJ2-6|once|TRBV27
TGTGCCAGCAGTTTAGGACAGATCTCTGGGGCCAACGTCCTGACTTTC
CASSLGQISGANVLTF
>TRBD2|TRBJ2-7|-|TRBV9
TGTGCCAGCAGCACGGGGACTAGCGGGGAGCAGTACTTC
CASSTGTSGEQYF
>-|TRBJ2-1|-|TRBV2
TGTGCCAGCAGTGCTTCCTACAATGAGCAGTTCTTC
CASSASYNEQFF
>-|TRBJ1-4|-|TRBV5-1
TGCGCCAGCAGCTTAACAGGGCTGGCTAATGAAAAACTGTTTTTT
CASSLTGLANEKLFF
>-|TRBJ1-4|-|TRBV29-1
TGCAGCATTTGGCAGGGTGAGGACGAAAAACTGTTTTTT
CSIWQGEDEKLFF
>TRBD1|TRBJ1-2|once|TRBV5-6
TGTGCCAGCAGCTTCAGGGGGATCAACTATGGCTACACCTTC
CASSFRGINYGYTF
>-|TRBJ1-2|-|TRBV5-4
TGTGCCAGCAGCCCCTGGACAGAAACTAACTATGGCTACACCTTC
CASSPWTETNYGYTF